Presented here are 11 T cell receptor beta chains from one specimen sequenced in a study of blood T cell repertoires in COVID-19. Profiling relied on immunoSEQ multiplex PCR, and the TCRdb table lists in-frame clones only, not all of them. This table holds hundreds of thousands of clones, approximately 80% found once. Sequenced: PBMCs or T cells enriched from blood (not recorded which). These receptor sequences come from a woman aged 40 to 50 with acute COVID-19.

This clone is a singleton in its sample. The V and J genes are TRBV27 and TRBJ2-7; maybe TRBD2 (6 bases). Germline CDR1 and CDR2: MNHEY and SMNVEV (reference sequence). Trimming took off 8 bases at V and 6 bases at J, with 20 bases between the two ends. The CDR3 runs 14 residues. DNA for the CDR3: TGTGCCAGCGCCGGGGGTCCCACGGGTGGCGAGCAGTACTTC. Translation gives CASAGGPTGGEQYF.

The rearrangement joins TRBV6-5 to TRBJ2-4; D may be TRBD1 (6 bases). CDR1 is MNHEY and CDR2 is SVGAGI in the germline V gene. The CDR3 runs 13 residues. V was clipped by 6 bases and J by 13 bases, with 19 bases between them. Written as DNA, the CDR3 is TGTGCCAGCAGCCAAGCCTCTACAGGGATACAGTACTTC. This sequence encodes CASSQASTGIQYF.

The chain couples TRBV19 to TRBJ2-1, with D possibly TRBD1 on 7 matching bases. The V end was cut by 5 bases, the J end by 0 bases, with 11 bases between. CDR1 is LNHDA, CDR2 SQIVND, per germline (reference sequence). The CDR3 runs 15 residues. CDR3 protein: CASSGGGGSYNEQFF. The CDR3 DNA is TGTGCCAGTAGTGGAGGGGGCGGCTCCTACAATGAGCAGTTCTTC. The full variable domain, its missing parts supplied by reference TRBV19 and TRBJ2-1, is DGGITQSPKYLFRKEGQNVTLSCEQNLNHDAMYWYRQDPGQGLRLIYYSQIVNDFQKGDIAEGYSVSREKKESFPLTVTSAQKNPTAFYLCASSGGGGSYNEQFFGPGTRLTVL.

V is TRBV7-2 and J is TRBJ2-7, with 9 bases aligning to TRBD1. V shed 4 bases, J shed 3 bases, and the junction held 4 bases outside the gene matches. The CDR3 totals 14 residues. Germline V gene data show CDR1 as SGHTA and CDR2 as FQGNSA. The CDR3 spells CASSSDRGSYEQYF. The DNA of the CDR3 is TGTGCCAGCAGCTCGGACAGGGGTAGCTACGAGCAGTACTTC.

This sequence joins TRBV21-1 and TRBJ2-5; TRBD2 is the table's D call, not checked against the DNA. TRBV21-1 counts as a pseudogene. This CDR3 has 14 residues. CDR3 residues: CASPHYQTQETQYF. The CDR3, as DNA: TGTGCCAGTCCCCACTATCAGACCCAAGAGACCCAGTACTTC.

CDR3 sequence reads: CASSLGLAGGGGSYEQYF. CDR3 DNA: TGTGCCAGCAGCCTAGGACTAGCGGGAGGTGGGGGCTCCTACGAGCAGTACTTC. This sequence joins TRBV7-2 and TRBJ2-7; the match to TRBD2 covers 14 bases. The CDR3 consists of 18 residues. The trim removed 5 bases at V and 0 bases at J, leaving 9 bases unmatched. From germline, CDR1 is SGHTA and CDR2 FQGNSA.

The chain links TRBV6-4 to TRBJ2-7; D unresolved. Germline CDR1 is MRHNA and CDR2 is SNTAGT. The CDR3 length is 13 residues. V was clipped by 4 bases and J by 4 bases, with 11 bases between them. The CDR3 region has the DNA TGTGCCAGCAGTGGCAGTCACGGGTACGAGCAGTACTTC. This gives the protein CASSGSHGYEQYF.

The chain links TRBV2 to TRBJ2-7, with TRBD1 matching over 10 bases. Germline V lookup: CDR1 SNHLY, CDR2 FYNNEI. With 3 bases clipped from V and 2 bases from J, the junction kept 1 base outside the gene matches. The CDR3 length is 14 residues. CDR3 sequence reads: CASSDGTGAYEQYF. The CDR3 DNA follows: TGTGCCAGCAGTGACGGGACAGGGGCCTACGAGCAGTACTTC.

This clone was counted only a few times. DNA of the CDR3: TGTGCCAGCGGATCACAGGGGGCGAACACTGAAGCTTTCTTT. Protein: CASGSQGANTEAFF. The chain has TRBV7-9 and TRBJ1-1; 9 nucleotides line up with TRBD1. The CDR3 is 14 amino acids. Germline V gene sequence: CDR1 SEHNR, CDR2 FQNEAQ (reference sequence). Trimming removed 8 bases from V and 1 base from J; junction bases left unmatched: 5.

This chain joins TRBV30 and TRBJ1-5; perhaps TRBD1 as D (5 bases). From germline, CDR1 is GTSNPN and CDR2 SVGIG (reference sequence). CDR3 length: 13 amino acids. V was cut by 2 bases and J by 5 bases, with 10 bases left in between. This CDR3 is CAWSSGLDQPQHF. The CDR3, as DNA: TGTGCCTGGAGTTCAGGGCTCGATCAGCCCCAGCATTTT.

The chain recombines TRBV3-1 (or the pseudogene TRBV3-2) with TRBJ1-1; 8 bases agree with TRBD1. With 1 base clipped from V and 5 bases from J, the junction kept 6 bases outside the gene matches. The CDR3 sequence is 15 residues long. Germline values: CDR1 LGHDT, CDR2 YNNKEL (reference sequence). This CDR3 reads CASSQVSRGRTEAFF. CDR3 nucleotides: TGTGCCAGCAGCCAAGTCTCCAGGGGGCGGACTGAAGCTTTCTTT.